This TCR beta chain was sequenced for a study of Ad26.COV2.S vaccination and SARS-CoV-2 variants. Study outcomes and limitations: It was found that vaccine and placebo recipients had similar non-spike TCR breadth. Those who received the vaccine showed greater spike-specific TCR breadth than those given placebo. Substantial breadth was reportedly displayed by spike-specific CD8+ and CD4+ T cell responses after vaccination.

Assay used: immunoSEQ multiplex PCR; TCRdb lists only in-frame clones, some missing. The sample lists about 180,000 clones, around nine tenths occurring once. Germline CDR1 reads GTSNPN; CDR2 reads SVGIG (reference sequence). The CDR3 spans 13 residues. V was clipped by 3 bases and J by 3 bases, with 11 bases between them. Only a few counts were recorded for this clone. Its specificity is unknown. The chain uses TRBV30 and TRBJ1-1, with a possible D match to TRBD1 (5 bases). This sequence was found in a human donor who had recovered from COVID-19. This material consisted of peripheral blood, taken after recovery from COVID-19. This CDR3 is CAWSPGWDTEAFF. The DNA of the CDR3 is TGTGCCTGGAGCCCAGGGTGGGACACTGAAGCTTTCTTT.